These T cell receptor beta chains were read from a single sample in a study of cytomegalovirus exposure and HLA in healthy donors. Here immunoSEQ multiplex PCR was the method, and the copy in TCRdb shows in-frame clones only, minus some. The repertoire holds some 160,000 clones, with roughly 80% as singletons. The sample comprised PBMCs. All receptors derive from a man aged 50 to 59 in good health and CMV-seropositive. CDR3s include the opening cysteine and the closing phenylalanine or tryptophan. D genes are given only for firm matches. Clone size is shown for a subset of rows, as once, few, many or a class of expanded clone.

TGTGCCAGCAGTGGGCCGGACGAGGGTCCTGGAAACACCATATATTTT,CASSGPDEGPGNTIYF,NA,NA,TRBJ1-3,TRBV6-1
TGTGCCAGCAGCTTAGATCGGCAGGGAGGGATCAATAGCAATCAGCCCCAGCATTTT,CASSLDRQGGINSNQPQHF,NA,NA,TRBJ1-5,TRBV11-3
TGTGCCAGCAAGACAGAACTCATCTCCTACGAGCAGTACTTC,CASKTELISYEQYF,NA,NA,TRBJ2-7,TRBV6-5
TGTGCCAGCACCGTCGGAGGGATGGAGACCCAGTACTTC,CASTVGGMETQYF,NA,NA,TRBJ2-5,TRBV28
TGTGCCAGCACTGGACAGACCAATTCACCCCTCCACTTT,CASTGQTNSPLHF,NA,NA,TRBJ1-6,TRBV6-5
TGTGCCAGCTCACTTGGACAGGAGAACACTGAAGCTTTCTTT,CASSLGQENTEAFF,TRBD1,NA,TRBJ1-1,TRBV18
TGTGCCAGCAGCGCCTCACCGGGACAGGGCTCCTATGGCTACACCTTC,CASSASPGQGSYGYTF,TRBD1,once,TRBJ1-2,TRBV9
TGTGCCAGCAGCTCACCCCCTAGGACAGGAACCAGCTCCTACGAGCAGTACTTC,CASSSPPRTGTSSYEQYF,TRBD1,NA,TRBJ2-7,TRBV7-2
TGCGCCAGCAGCAAGACAGTTCAAGAGACCCAGTACTTC,CASSKTVQETQYF,NA,NA,TRBJ2-5,TRBV10-1
TGTGCCAGCAGCCAAGTAATAGGACGGAATGCGGGACAGGCTTTCTTT,CASSQVIGRNAGQAFF,TRBD1,NA,TRBJ1-1,TRBV4-2
TGTGCCAGCAGCCGGTCCGGGACATTGGGTGAAAAACTGTTTTTT,CASSRSGTLGEKLFF,NA,once,TRBJ1-4,TRBV16
TGTGCCAGCAGCACGACTGACAGGGAATACAATGAGCAGTTCTTC,CASSTTDREYNEQFF,TRBD1,NA,TRBJ2-1,TRBV7-9
TGCGCCAGCAGCTCGGGACAGGGTGGCACTGAAGCTTTCTTT,CASSSGQGGTEAFF,TRBD1,NA,TRBJ1-1,TRBV5-1
TGTGCCAGCAGCGCCCCCGGGACAAGCGCAACTAATGAAAAACTGTTTTTT,CASSAPGTSATNEKLFF,NA,NA,TRBJ1-4,TRBV9
TGTGCCAGTAGTTCGACAGGCTTTGCAACTAATGAAAAACTGTTTTTT,CASSSTGFATNEKLFF,NA,few,TRBJ1-4,TRBV19
TGTGCCAGCAGGATTAGCGGGGGCACAGATACGCAGTATTTT,CASRISGGTDTQYF,TRBD2,once,TRBJ2-3,TRBV6-5
TGTGCCAGCAGCTCCGGGACTAGCGCAGATACGCAGTATTTT,CASSSGTSADTQYF,TRBD2,NA,TRBJ2-3,TRBV7-2
TGCGCCAGCAGCTCCCCGGGGTACACAGATACGCAGTATTTT,CASSSPGYTDTQYF,NA,few,TRBJ2-3,TRBV5-1
TGTGCCAGCAGGGGGCGGGGGGAGTACGAGCAGTACTTC,CASRGRGEYEQYF,TRBD2,NA,TRBJ2-7,TRBV5-8
TGTGCCAGCTCACCGACAGGGATCACAGATACGCAGTATTTT,CASSPTGITDTQYF,TRBD1,NA,TRBJ2-3,TRBV18
TGTGCCAGCAGTGAGCAAGCGGGGGGCCTCCTTAAATCCTACGAGCAGTACTTC,CASSEQAGGLLKSYEQYF,TRBD2,NA,TRBJ2-7,TRBV6-1
TGTGCCAGCAGCTTGGACGGACTTCGGGAGGATACGCAGTATTTT,CASSLDGLREDTQYF,NA,NA,TRBJ2-3,TRBV13
TGTGCCAGCAGACCACACCGGGACAGGGATCACGAGCAGTACTTC,CASRPHRDRDHEQYF,TRBD1,NA,TRBJ2-7,TRBV7-2
TGTGCCAGCAGCGTAGGAATGGGACAGTATAATTCACCCCTCCACTTT,CASSVGMGQYNSPLHF,TRBD1,NA,TRBJ1-6,TRBV9
TGTGCCAGCAGCCGCGACAGGGAAGAAAAACTGTTTTTT,CASSRDREEKLFF,TRBD1,NA,TRBJ1-4,TRBV7-2
TGTGCCAGCAGCCCAGTGGGGGGAGTGAGCACCGGGGAGCTGTTTTTT,CASSPVGGVSTGELFF,NA,NA,TRBJ2-2,TRBV7-9
TGTGCCAGCAGCCCCTGGGGGGGAAAGGAAAAACTGTTTTTT,CASSPWGGKEKLFF,NA,NA,TRBJ1-4,TRBV28
TGTGCCAGCACTACGACAGGGGGGGATGAAAAACTGTTTTTT,CASTTTGGDEKLFF,NA,NA,TRBJ1-4,TRBV21-1
TGCGCCAGCAGCTTGAGGACAGGGGGGCCCGACGAGCAGTACTTC,CASSLRTGGPDEQYF,TRBD1,NA,TRBJ2-7,TRBV5-1
TGTGCCAGTATCGCTACAGGACTAGGAGGCTACACCTTC,CASIATGLGGYTF,NA,NA,TRBJ1-2,TRBV19
TGTGCCAGCAGTTCGGGACAGCATAATTCACCCCTCCACTTT,CASSSGQHNSPLHF,TRBD1,NA,TRBJ1-6,TRBV6-5
TGTGCCAGCAGTACTGACAGCTCCTACGAGCAGTACTTC,CASSTDSSYEQYF,NA,once,TRBJ2-7,TRBV2
TGTGCCAGCAGCACCCAAGGGGGTAACTCCTACGAGCAGTACTTC,CASSTQGGNSYEQYF,NA,NA,TRBJ2-7,TRBV11-3
TGTGCTAGTGGTTCCGCGACAGGGGCCAACTCTGGGGCCAACGTCCTGACTTTC,CASGSATGANSGANVLTF,TRBD1,once,TRBJ2-6,TRBV12-5
TGTGCCTGGAGGGACAGTGGTGCTTCTCAGTTCTTT,CAWRDSGASQFF,NA,NA,TRBJ1-1,TRBV30
TGTGCCAGCAGCTACAACGGGAGAGCGAACACTGAAGCTTTCTTT,CASSYNGRANTEAFF,NA,NA,TRBJ1-1,TRBV7-2
TGTGCCAGCAGTTACTCAAGGGGGAATCAGCCCCAGCATTTT,CASSYSRGNQPQHF,NA,few,TRBJ1-5,TRBV6-5
TGCGCCAGCAGCTTCACAGGGGACTATGGCTACACCTTC,CASSFTGDYGYTF,TRBD1,NA,TRBJ1-2,TRBV5-1
TGTGCCAGTAGTATAGGAGGGTCGAACACTGAAGCTTTCTTT,CASSIGGSNTEAFF,NA,NA,TRBJ1-1,TRBV19
TGCGCCAGCAGCCATGCCTCGGGGTCTGGGGCCAACGTCCTGACTTTC,CASSHASGSGANVLTF,NA,NA,TRBJ2-6,TRBV4-3
TGTGCCAGCAGCCCGACAGGCCCGGCGAACACCGGGGAGCTGTTTTTT,CASSPTGPANTGELFF,NA,NA,TRBJ2-2,TRBV11-3
TGTGCCAGCAGCCCCGGGACAGGCTATGGCTACACCTTC,CASSPGTGYGYTF,TRBD1,NA,TRBJ1-2,TRBV11-1
TGCGCCAGCAGCTTGGAACCGGGACAGGGGGCGCTTGGAAACACCATATATTTT,CASSLEPGQGALGNTIYF,TRBD1,NA,TRBJ1-3,TRBV5-1
TGCGCCAGCAGCTTGGGACAGGTCTACAATGAGCAGTTCTTC,CASSLGQVYNEQFF,NA,few,TRBJ2-1,TRBV5-1
TGTGCTAGTGGTTTGGCCGGGACAGCCTCCTACGAGCAGTACTTC,CASGLAGTASYEQYF,TRBD1,NA,TRBJ2-7,TRBV12-5
TGTGCCAGCAGCCGCTCTACAGGGGGGCTCTATGGCTACACCTTC,CASSRSTGGLYGYTF,TRBD1,NA,TRBJ1-2,TRBV28
TGTGCCAGCAGCTTATCTCCTAGGGGGGGGACAGGGTTGGTCGGGGAGCTGTTTTTT,CASSLSPRGGTGLVGELFF,TRBD1,NA,TRBJ2-2,TRBV7-6
TGTGCCACCAGCCATATAGACAGGCCGGGTGAAGCTTTCTTT,CATSHIDRPGEAFF,NA,NA,TRBJ1-1,TRBV15
TGTGCCAGCAGTGTTATGGGACAGGGCTCCTACGAGCAGTACTTC,CASSVMGQGSYEQYF,TRBD1,few,TRBJ2-7,TRBV6-1
TGTGCCATCAGTGAGTCACTAGCCCGCCAAGAGACCCAGTACTTC,CAISESLARQETQYF,NA,NA,TRBJ2-5,TRBV10-3
TGCGCCAGCAGCCAAGAACCACACATCTGGCAGTACTTC,CASSQEPHIWQYF,NA,few,TRBJ2-7,TRBV4-3
TGCAGCGTACAGGCAGATAGCAATCAGCCCCAGCATTTT,CSVQADSNQPQHF,NA,NA,TRBJ1-5,TRBV29-1